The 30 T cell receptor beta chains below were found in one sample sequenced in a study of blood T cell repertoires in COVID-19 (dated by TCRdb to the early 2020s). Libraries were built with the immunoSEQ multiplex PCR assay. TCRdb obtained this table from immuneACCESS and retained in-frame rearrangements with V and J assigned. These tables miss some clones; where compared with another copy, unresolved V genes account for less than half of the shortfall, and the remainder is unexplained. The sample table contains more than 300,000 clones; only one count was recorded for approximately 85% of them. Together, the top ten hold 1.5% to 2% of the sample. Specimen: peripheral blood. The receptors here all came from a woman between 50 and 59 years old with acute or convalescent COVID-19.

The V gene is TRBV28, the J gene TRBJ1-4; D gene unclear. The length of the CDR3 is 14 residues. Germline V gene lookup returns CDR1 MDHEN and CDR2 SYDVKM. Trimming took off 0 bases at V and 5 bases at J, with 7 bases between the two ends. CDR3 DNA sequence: TGTGCCAGCAGTTTATGGAGCGAAAATGAAAAACTGTTTTTT. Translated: CASSLWSENEKLFF.

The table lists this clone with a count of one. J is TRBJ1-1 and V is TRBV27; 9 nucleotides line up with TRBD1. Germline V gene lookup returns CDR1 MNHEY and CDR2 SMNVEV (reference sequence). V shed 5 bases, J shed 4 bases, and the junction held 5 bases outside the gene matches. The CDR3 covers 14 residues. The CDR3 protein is CASSTTGGITEAFF. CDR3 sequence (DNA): TGTGCCAGCAGTACGACAGGGGGGATCACTGAAGCTTTCTTT.

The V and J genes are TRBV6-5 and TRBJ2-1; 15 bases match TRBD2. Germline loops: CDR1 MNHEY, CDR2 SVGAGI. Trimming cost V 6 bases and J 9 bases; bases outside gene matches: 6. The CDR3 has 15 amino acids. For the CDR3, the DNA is TGTGCCAGCAGAGTGGGACTAGCGGGAGGAAGTGAGCAGTTCTTC. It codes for CASRVGLAGGSEQFF.

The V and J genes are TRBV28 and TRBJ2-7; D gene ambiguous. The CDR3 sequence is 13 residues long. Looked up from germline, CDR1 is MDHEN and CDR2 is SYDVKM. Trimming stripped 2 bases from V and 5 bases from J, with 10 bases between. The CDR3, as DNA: TGTGCCAGCAGTTTAGGGCAAACCCACGAGCAGTACTTC. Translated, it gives CASSLGQTHEQYF.

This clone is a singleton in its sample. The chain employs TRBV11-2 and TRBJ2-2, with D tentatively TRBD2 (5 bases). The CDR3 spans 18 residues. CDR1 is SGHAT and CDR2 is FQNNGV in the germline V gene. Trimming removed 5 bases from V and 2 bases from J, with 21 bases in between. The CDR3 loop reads CASSPTVLLDFNTGELFF. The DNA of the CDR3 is TGTGCCAGCAGCCCCACCGTTCTCCTGGACTTTAACACCGGGGAGCTGTTTTTT.

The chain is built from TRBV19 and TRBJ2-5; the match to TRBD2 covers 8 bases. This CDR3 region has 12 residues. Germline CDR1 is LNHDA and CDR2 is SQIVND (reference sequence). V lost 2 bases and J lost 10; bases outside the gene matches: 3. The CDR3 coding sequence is TGTGCCAGTAGTATACCCGGGGGGGACCAGTACTTC. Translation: CASSIPGGDQYF.

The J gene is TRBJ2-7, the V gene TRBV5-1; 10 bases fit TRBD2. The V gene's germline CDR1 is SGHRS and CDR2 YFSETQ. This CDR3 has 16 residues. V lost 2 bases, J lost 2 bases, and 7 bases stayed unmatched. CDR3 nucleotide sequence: TGCGCCAGCAGCTTTGATCCCAGCGGGAGGGCCTACGAGCAGTACTTC. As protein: CASSFDPSGRAYEQYF.

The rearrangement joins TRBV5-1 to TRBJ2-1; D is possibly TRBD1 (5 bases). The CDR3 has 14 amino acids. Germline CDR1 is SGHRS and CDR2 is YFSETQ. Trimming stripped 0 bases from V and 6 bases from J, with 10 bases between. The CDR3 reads CASSLVQGGNEQFF. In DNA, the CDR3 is TGCGCCAGCAGCTTGGTGCAGGGCGGCAATGAGCAGTTCTTC.

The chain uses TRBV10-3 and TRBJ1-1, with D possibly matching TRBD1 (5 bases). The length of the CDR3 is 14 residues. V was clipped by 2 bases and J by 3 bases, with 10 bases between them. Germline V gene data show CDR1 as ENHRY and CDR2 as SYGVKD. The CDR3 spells CAISEGAADTEAFF. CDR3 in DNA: TGTGCCATCAGTGAGGGGGCGGCGGACACTGAAGCTTTCTTT.

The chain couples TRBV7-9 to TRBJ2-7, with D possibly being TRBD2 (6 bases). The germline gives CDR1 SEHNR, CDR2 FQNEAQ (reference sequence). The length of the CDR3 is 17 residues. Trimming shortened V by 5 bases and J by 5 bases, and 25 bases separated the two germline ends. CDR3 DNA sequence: TGTGCCAGCAGCCCATCCCCCCACGGGAGTGTCCCCCACGAGCAGTACTTC. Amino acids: CASSPSPHGSVPHEQYF.

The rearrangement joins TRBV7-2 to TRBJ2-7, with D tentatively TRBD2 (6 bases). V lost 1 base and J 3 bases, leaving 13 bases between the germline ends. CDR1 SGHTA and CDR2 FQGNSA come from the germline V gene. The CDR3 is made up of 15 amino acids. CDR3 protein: CASSLDGGEYYEQYF. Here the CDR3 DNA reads TGTGCCAGCAGCTTAGATGGCGGGGAATACTACGAGCAGTACTTC.

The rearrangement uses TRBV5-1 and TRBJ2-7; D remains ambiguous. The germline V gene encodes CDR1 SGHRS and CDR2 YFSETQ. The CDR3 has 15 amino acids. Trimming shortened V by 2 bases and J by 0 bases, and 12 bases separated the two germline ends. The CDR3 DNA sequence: TGCGCCAGCAGCTTTCGGCAGGTGAGCTCCTACGAGCAGTACTTC. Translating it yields CASSFRQVSSYEQYF.

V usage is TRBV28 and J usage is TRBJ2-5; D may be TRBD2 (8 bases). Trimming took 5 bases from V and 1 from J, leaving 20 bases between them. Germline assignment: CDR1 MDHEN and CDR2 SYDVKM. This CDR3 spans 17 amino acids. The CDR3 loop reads CASSPTGGAGGQETQYF. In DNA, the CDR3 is TGTGCCAGCAGTCCGACGGGGGGGGCAGGGGGCCAAGAGACCCAGTACTTC.

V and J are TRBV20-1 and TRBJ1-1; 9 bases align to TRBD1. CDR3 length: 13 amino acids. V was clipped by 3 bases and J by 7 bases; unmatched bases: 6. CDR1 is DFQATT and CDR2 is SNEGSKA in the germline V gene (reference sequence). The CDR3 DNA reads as TGCAGTGCTAGTTGGGACAGGGCTATTGAAGCTTTCTTT. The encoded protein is CSASWDRAIEAFF.

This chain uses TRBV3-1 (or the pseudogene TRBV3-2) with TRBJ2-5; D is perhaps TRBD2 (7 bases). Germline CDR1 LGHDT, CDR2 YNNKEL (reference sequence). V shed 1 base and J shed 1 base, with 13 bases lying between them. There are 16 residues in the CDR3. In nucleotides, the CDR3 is TGTGCCAGCAGCCAAGGGGTCGGGGGGCGCCAAGAGACCCAGTACTTC. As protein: CASSQGVGGRQETQYF.

The DNA for the CDR3 is TGTGCCAGCAGCGGGGGGACTAGCGGGCCAAGCTCCTACGAGCAGTACTTC. The encoded protein is CASSGGTSGPSSYEQYF. The chain combines TRBV5-6 with TRBJ2-7; 12 positions match TRBD2. The CDR3 sequence is 17 residues long. The germline gives CDR1 SGHDT, CDR2 YYEEEE. V dropped 4 bases and J dropped 0; count of bases not matched to a gene: 8.

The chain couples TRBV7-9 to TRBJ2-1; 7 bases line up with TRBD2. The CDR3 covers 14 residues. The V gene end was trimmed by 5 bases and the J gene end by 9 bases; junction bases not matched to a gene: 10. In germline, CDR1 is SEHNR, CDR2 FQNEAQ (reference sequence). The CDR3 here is CASSMGRADPEQFF. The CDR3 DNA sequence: TGTGCCAGCAGCATGGGGAGGGCCGATCCTGAGCAGTTCTTC.

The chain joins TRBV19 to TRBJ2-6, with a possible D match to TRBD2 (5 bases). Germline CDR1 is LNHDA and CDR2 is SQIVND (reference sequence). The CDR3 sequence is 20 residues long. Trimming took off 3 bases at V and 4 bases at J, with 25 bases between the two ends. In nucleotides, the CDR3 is TGTGCCAGTAGTATGATTATACGGTCCAAGCCGGAGGTCGGGGCCAACGTCCTGACTTTC. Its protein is CASSMIIRSKPEVGANVLTF.

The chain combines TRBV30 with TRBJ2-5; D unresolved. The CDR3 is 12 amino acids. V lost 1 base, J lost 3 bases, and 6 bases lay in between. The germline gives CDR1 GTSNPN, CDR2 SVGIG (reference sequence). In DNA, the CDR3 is TGTGCCTGGAGTGGTAACAAAGAGACCCAGTACTTC. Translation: CAWSGNKETQYF.

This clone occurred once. The CDR3 bases are TGTGCCAGCAGCGTAGTTGGGGGCATCGGGGAGCTGTTTTTT. Its protein is CASSVVGGIGELFF. The chain has TRBV9 and TRBJ2-2; TRBD1 might be the D (6 bases). The length of the CDR3 is 14 residues. Between the trimmed V and J ends, which lost 0 bases and 7 bases, there was a span of 10 bases. Germline V CDR1 and CDR2: SGDLS, YYNGEE.

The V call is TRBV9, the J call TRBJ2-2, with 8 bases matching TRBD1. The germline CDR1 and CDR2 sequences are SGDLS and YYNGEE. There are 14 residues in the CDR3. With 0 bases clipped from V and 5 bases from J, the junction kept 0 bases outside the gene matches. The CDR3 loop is CASSVGQGTGELFF. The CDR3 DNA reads TGTGCCAGCAGCGTAGGACAGGGGACCGGGGAGCTGTTTTTT.

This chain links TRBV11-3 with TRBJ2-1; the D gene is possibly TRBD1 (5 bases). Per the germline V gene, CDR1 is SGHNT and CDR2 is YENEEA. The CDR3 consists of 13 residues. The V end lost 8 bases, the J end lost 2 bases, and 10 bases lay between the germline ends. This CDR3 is CASSTVTYNEQFF. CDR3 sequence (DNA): TGTGCCAGCTCGACAGTTACCTACAATGAGCAGTTCTTC.

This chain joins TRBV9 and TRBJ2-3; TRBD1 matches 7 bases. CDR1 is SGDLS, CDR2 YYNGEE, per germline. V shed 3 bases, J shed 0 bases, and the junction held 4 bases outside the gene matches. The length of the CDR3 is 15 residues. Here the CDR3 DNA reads TGTGCCAGCAGCGGACAGGGCGCTAGCACAGATACGCAGTATTTT. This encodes CASSGQGASTDTQYF.

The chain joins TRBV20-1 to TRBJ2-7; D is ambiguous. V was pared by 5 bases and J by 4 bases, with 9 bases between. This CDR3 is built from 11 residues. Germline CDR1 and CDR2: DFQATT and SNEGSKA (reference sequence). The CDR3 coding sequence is TGCAGTGCTTCAAGCAATTACGAGCAGTACTTC. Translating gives CSASSNYEQYF.

The CDR3 nucleotides are TGTGCCAGCAGCCGTCCGGTAATCCAAGAGACCCAGTACTTC. It encodes CASSRPVIQETQYF. The genes are TRBV6-2 or TRBV6-3 and TRBJ2-5; D gene unclear. The V end lost 6 bases, the J end lost 1 base, and 12 bases lay between the germline ends. This CDR3 region has 14 residues. The germline V gene encodes CDR1 MNHEY and CDR2 SVGEGT.

The CDR3 here is CASSPPSGGDQPQHF. The CDR3 DNA reads TGTGCCAGCTCACCACCGAGCGGGGGGGATCAGCCCCAGCATTTT. The chain recombines TRBV18 with TRBJ1-5, with D perhaps matching TRBD1 (5 bases). Trimming left V 0 bases short and J 5 bases short, with 11 bases between. Germline assignment: CDR1 KGHSH and CDR2 LQKENI. The length of the CDR3 is 15 residues.

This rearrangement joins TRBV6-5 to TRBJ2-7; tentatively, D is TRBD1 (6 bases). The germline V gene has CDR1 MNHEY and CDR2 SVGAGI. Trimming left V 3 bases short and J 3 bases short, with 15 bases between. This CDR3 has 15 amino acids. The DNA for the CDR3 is TGTGCCAGCAGTTATACGACAGGAGAGAACTACGAGCAGTACTTC. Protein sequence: CASSYTTGENYEQYF.

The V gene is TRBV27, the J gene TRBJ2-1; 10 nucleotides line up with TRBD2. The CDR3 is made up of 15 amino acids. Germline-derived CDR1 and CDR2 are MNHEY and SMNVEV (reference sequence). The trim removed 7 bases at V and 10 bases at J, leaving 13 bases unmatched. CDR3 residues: CASKLGLAGVEEQFF. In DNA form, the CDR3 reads TGTGCCAGCAAACTGGGGCTAGCGGGAGTCGAGGAGCAGTTCTTC.

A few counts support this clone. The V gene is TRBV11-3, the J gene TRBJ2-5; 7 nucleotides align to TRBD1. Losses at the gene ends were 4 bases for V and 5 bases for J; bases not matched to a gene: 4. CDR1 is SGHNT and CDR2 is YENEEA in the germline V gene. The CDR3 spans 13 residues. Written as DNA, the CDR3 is TGTGCCAGCAGCTCTCAGACAGGGGAGACCCAGTACTTC. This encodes CASSSQTGETQYF.

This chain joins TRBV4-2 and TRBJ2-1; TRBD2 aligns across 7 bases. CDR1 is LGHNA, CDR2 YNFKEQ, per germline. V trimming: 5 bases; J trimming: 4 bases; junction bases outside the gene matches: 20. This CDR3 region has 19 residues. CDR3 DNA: TGTGCCAGCAGCTTAGGAACAGCTCGGGCTAGCGGACTATACAATGAGCAGTTCTTC. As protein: CASSLGTARASGLYNEQFF.